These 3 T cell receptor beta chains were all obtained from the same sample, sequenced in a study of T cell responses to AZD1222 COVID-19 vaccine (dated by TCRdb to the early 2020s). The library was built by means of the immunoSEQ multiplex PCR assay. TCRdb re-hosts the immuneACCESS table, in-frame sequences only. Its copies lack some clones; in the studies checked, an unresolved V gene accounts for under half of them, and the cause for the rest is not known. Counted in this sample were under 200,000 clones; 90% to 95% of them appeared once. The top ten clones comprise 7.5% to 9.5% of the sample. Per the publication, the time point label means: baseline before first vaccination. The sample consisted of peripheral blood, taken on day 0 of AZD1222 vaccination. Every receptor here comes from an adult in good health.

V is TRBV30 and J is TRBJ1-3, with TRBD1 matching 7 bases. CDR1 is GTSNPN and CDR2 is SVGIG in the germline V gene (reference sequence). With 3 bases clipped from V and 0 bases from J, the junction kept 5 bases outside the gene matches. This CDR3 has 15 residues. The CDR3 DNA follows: TGTGCCTGGAGCGCCGGACAGGCCTCTGGAAACACCATATATTTT. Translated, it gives CAWSAGQASGNTIYF.

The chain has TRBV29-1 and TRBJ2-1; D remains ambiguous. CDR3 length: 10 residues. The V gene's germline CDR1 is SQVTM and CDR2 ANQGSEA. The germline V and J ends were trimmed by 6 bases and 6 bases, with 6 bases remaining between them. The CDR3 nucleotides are TGCAGCGTCTTAATCAATGAGCAGTTCTTC. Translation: CSVLINEQFF.

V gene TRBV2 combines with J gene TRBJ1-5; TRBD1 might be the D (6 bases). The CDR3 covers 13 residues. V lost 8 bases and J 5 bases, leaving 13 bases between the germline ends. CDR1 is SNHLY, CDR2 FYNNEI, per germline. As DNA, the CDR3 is TGTGCCAGCCACAGGGCAGAGGATCAGCCCCAGCATTTT. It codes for CASHRAEDQPQHF.